These T cell receptor beta chains were read from a single sample in a study of cytomegalovirus exposure and HLA in healthy donors. Sequencing used immunoSEQ multiplex PCR; TCRdb keeps in-frame clones, though not all of them. Of more than 130,000 clones detected, 85% to 90% appear once; the ten largest clones hold 7% to 9%. The sample consisted of PBMCs. The receptors come from a young woman in good health and CMV-seropositive. Each CDR3 is given with its conserved first and last residue. Each record gives: D gene, J gene, V gene, clone size, CDR3 protein, CDR3 DNA. D genes are given only for firm matches. The size entry is marked missing in some rows and otherwise reads once, few, many or a size class.

>NA|TRBJ2-7|TRBV29-1|once
CSVGSGATYEQYF
TGCAGCGTTGGGTCAGGGGCTACCTACGAGCAGTACTTC
>TRBD2|TRBJ2-1|TRBV13|NA
CASSLGGAALSRRSSYNEQFF
TGTGCCAGCAGCCTCGGGGGGGCCGCCCTTTCCAGAAGGAGCTCCTACAATGAGCAGTTCTTC
>TRBD1|TRBJ2-3|TRBV6-5|NA
CASSLDRVADTQYF
TGTGCCAGCAGCCTAGACAGGGTTGCAGATACGCAGTATTTT
>TRBD1|TRBJ1-6|TRBV29-1|NA
CSVAGTAGSPLHF
TGCAGCGTTGCTGGGACAGCAGGTTCACCCCTCCACTTT
>TRBD1|TRBJ1-2|TRBV27|NA
CASRLRDSNGYTF
TGTGCCAGCAGGTTACGGGACAGCAATGGCTACACCTTC
>NA|TRBJ1-2|TRBV5-4|few
CASSLPDRPYGYTF
TGTGCCAGCAGCTTGCCGGACAGACCCTATGGCTACACCTTC
>NA|TRBJ2-3|TRBV6-6|NA
CASRTQDTQYF
TGTGCCAGCAGAACACAAGATACGCAGTATTTT
>TRBD1|TRBJ2-7|TRBV4-3|NA
CASSPGTGSYEQYF
TGCGCCAGCAGCCCCGGGACAGGCTCCTACGAGCAGTACTTC
>NA|TRBJ2-5|TRBV5-1|NA
CASSLVTLRETQYF
TGCGCCAGCAGCTTGGTCACCCTCAGGGAGACCCAGTACTTC
>NA|TRBJ1-6|TRBV9|many
CASSVGFSGSYNSPLHF
TGTGCCAGCAGCGTAGGCTTTTCAGGCTCCTATAATTCACCCCTCCACTTT
>NA|TRBJ1-2|TRBV5-4|NA
CASSLVGQSYGYTF
TGTGCCAGCAGCTTGGTAGGACAGTCTTATGGCTACACCTTC
>NA|TRBJ2-7|TRBV29-1|once
CSVGSRRYEQYF
TGCAGCGTTGGGTCGAGGAGGTACGAGCAGTACTTC
>NA|TRBJ1-1|TRBV10-1|NA
CASSEYRMNTEAFF
TGCGCCAGCAGTGAGTATAGAATGAACACTGAAGCTTTCTTT
>NA|TRBJ1-2|TRBV9|NA
CASSVAGWGDYGYTF
TGTGCCAGCAGCGTAGCGGGGTGGGGGGACTATGGCTACACCTTC
>TRBD2|TRBJ2-3|TRBV7-3|NA
CASSSTSVGTDTQYF
TGTGCCAGCAGCTCTACTAGCGTGGGAACAGATACGCAGTATTTT
>NA|TRBJ2-2|TRBV5-4|NA
CASSLPTGANTGELFF
TGTGCCAGCAGCTTGCCGACAGGAGCGAACACCGGGGAGCTGTTTTTT
>TRBD1|TRBJ2-2|TRBV9|NA
CASSAGQGVGGELFF
TGTGCCAGCAGTGCGGGACAGGGTGTTGGCGGGGAGCTGTTTTTT
>NA|TRBJ1-3|TRBV5-4|NA
CASSLGAGAGGNTIYF
TGTGCCAGCAGCTTGGGAGCTGGGGCTGGTGGAAACACCATATATTTT
>TRBD1|TRBJ1-6|TRBV28|NA
CASRPDRGGSYNSPLHF
TGTGCCAGCAGACCTGACAGGGGGGGCTCCTATAATTCACCCCTCCACTTT
>NA|TRBJ2-5|TRBV27|NA
CASSFGQQGTQYF
TGTGCCAGCAGTTTTGGGCAGCAAGGGACCCAGTACTTC
>NA|TRBJ1-2|TRBV28|once
CASSSASGQIYGYTF
TGTGCCAGCAGTTCTGCTAGCGGACAGATCTATGGCTACACCTTC
>TRBD1|TRBJ1-2|TRBV25-1|NA
CASSEYSGGYGYTF
TGTGCCAGCAGTGAATACTCAGGGGGCTATGGCTACACCTTC
>NA|TRBJ1-6|TRBV27|NA
CASSLGQINSPLHF
TGTGCCAGCAGTTTAGGGCAGATTAATTCACCCCTCCACTTT
>NA|TRBJ2-2|TRBV19|NA
CASSLQGTGELFF
TGTGCCAGTAGCTTACAGGGTACCGGGGAGCTGTTTTTT
>NA|TRBJ2-5|TRBV28|NA
CASRWASSETQYF
TGTGCCAGTCGGTGGGCGAGTTCGGAGACCCAGTACTTC
>NA|TRBJ2-1|TRBV7-9|NA
CASGTGDNEQFF
TGTGCCAGCGGCACAGGTGACAATGAGCAGTTCTTC
>NA|TRBJ2-3|TRBV9|once
CASSVVERSTDTQYF
TGTGCCAGCAGCGTAGTTGAGAGAAGCACAGATACGCAGTATTTT
>TRBD1|TRBJ2-3|TRBV5-1|NA
CASSFRDRDTDTQYF
TGCGCCAGCAGCTTCCGGGACAGAGACACAGATACGCAGTATTTT
>NA|TRBJ2-7|TRBV28|NA
CASMGGAGQDEQYF
TGTGCCAGCATGGGGGGAGCAGGGCAGGACGAGCAGTACTTC
>NA|TRBJ2-7|TRBV7-2|NA
CASSRWGESYEQYF
TGTGCCAGCAGCCGGTGGGGGGAATCCTACGAGCAGTACTTC
>TRBD2|TRBJ2-7|TRBV6-1|NA
CASRLGTSGGYEQYF
TGTGCCAGCAGACTCGGGACTAGCGGGGGGTACGAGCAGTACTTC
>TRBD2|TRBJ2-1|TRBV2|NA
CASSVSGRGNEQFF
TGTGCCAGCAGCGTTAGCGGGAGAGGGAATGAGCAGTTCTTC
>NA|TRBJ1-4|TRBV6-6|NA
CASSYTSYEKLFF
TGTGCCAGCAGTTACACCAGTTATGAAAAACTGTTTTTT
>TRBD1|TRBJ2-5|TRBV5-4|NA
CASSGGTDQETQYF
TGTGCCAGCAGCGGTGGGACAGACCAAGAGACCCAGTACTTC
>NA|TRBJ1-5|TRBV2|NA
CASSDRGEPQHF
TGTGCCAGCAGTGACAGGGGTGAGCCCCAGCATTTT
>TRBD1|TRBJ1-4|TRBV7-4|NA
CASSFLPLGQVDPITEKLFF
TGTGCCAGCAGCTTTCTGCCATTGGGACAGGTGGATCCAATAACTGAAAAACTGTTTTTT
>NA|TRBJ2-1|TRBV9|NA
CASSVVSAASYNEQFF
TGTGCCAGCAGCGTAGTCAGTGCGGCTTCCTACAATGAGCAGTTCTTC
>TRBD2|TRBJ2-3|TRBV6-1|NA
CASSGKLARSTDTQYF
TGTGCCAGCAGTGGAAAACTAGCGCGGAGCACAGATACGCAGTATTTT
>TRBD2|TRBJ2-1|TRBV25-1|NA
CASGAGGGEQFF
TGTGCCAGCGGGGCGGGAGGTGGTGAGCAGTTCTTC
>TRBD1|TRBJ1-2|TRBV18|NA
CASSPTGAAYGYTF
TGTGCCAGCTCACCAACAGGGGCAGCCTATGGCTACACCTTC
>NA|TRBJ1-1|TRBV5-4|NA
CASSFGGGAMNTEAFF
TGTGCCAGCAGCTTCGGAGGGGGGGCCATGAACACTGAAGCTTTCTTT
>TRBD1|TRBJ1-5|TRBV5-1|NA
CASSEDRGSQPQHF
TGCGCCAGCAGCGAGGACAGGGGGTCCCAGCCCCAGCATTTT
>TRBD2|TRBJ2-1|TRBV28|NA
CASSLRREGRNDEQFF
TGTGCCAGCAGTTTAAGGCGGGAGGGCCGGAATGATGAGCAGTTCTTC
>TRBD2|TRBJ2-1|TRBV5-1|NA
CASSLVLAGGYNEQFF
TGCGCCAGCAGCTTGGTTCTGGCGGGAGGATACAATGAGCAGTTCTTC
>NA|TRBJ1-6|TRBV6-6|NA
CASSYSQGLYNSPLHF
TGTGCCAGCAGTTACTCCCAGGGGCTTTATAATTCACCCCTCCACTTT
>NA|TRBJ2-1|TRBV5-6|once
CASSLRNQGSGEQFF
TGTGCCAGCAGCTTACGAAATCAGGGGTCGGGTGAGCAGTTCTTC
>NA|TRBJ2-1|TRBV29-1|NA
CSVEAALGDSYNEQFF
TGCAGCGTTGAAGCTGCTTTAGGGGACTCCTACAATGAGCAGTTCTTC
>NA|TRBJ2-5|TRBV7-9|NA
CASSHVEETQYF
TGTGCCAGCAGCCATGTAGAGGAGACCCAGTACTTC
>NA|TRBJ1-3|TRBV5-4|NA
CASSPGSPPGNTIYF
TGTGCCAGCAGCCCGGGGTCCCCCCCGGGAAACACCATATATTTT
>TRBD2|TRBJ2-5|TRBV27|once
CASSPLAGLQETQYF
TGTGCCAGCAGCCCCCTAGCGGGGCTACAAGAGACCCAGTACTTC
>TRBD1|TRBJ2-7|TRBV7-2|NA
CASSWTQGAEQYF
TGTGCCAGCAGCTGGACCCAGGGGGCCGAGCAGTACTTC
>NA|TRBJ2-3|TRBV4-2|NA
CASSQEGGSTDTQYF
TGTGCCAGCAGCCAAGAAGGGGGAAGCACAGATACGCAGTATTTT
>TRBD1|TRBJ1-2|TRBV30|NA
CAWSEGQGFRYTF
TGTGCCTGGAGTGAGGGACAGGGGTTTCGCTACACCTTC
>TRBD1|TRBJ2-7|TRBV28|NA
CASSFPPAFRTGTVTYEQYF
TGTGCCAGCAGTTTTCCCCCAGCGTTTCGGACCGGGACAGTCACCTACGAGCAGTACTTC
>TRBD1|TRBJ1-1|TRBV5-6|NA
CASSTTLQGAEAFF
TGTGCCAGCAGCACGACCCTACAGGGGGCTGAAGCTTTCTTT
>NA|TRBJ2-2|TRBV6-1|NA
CASSRTNRASGELFF
TGTGCCAGCAGCCGCACCAACAGGGCTTCCGGGGAGCTGTTTTTT
>TRBD2|TRBJ2-7|TRBV2|NA
CASSVTSGFAYEQYF
TGTGCCAGCAGTGTTACTAGCGGGTTCGCCTACGAGCAGTACTTC